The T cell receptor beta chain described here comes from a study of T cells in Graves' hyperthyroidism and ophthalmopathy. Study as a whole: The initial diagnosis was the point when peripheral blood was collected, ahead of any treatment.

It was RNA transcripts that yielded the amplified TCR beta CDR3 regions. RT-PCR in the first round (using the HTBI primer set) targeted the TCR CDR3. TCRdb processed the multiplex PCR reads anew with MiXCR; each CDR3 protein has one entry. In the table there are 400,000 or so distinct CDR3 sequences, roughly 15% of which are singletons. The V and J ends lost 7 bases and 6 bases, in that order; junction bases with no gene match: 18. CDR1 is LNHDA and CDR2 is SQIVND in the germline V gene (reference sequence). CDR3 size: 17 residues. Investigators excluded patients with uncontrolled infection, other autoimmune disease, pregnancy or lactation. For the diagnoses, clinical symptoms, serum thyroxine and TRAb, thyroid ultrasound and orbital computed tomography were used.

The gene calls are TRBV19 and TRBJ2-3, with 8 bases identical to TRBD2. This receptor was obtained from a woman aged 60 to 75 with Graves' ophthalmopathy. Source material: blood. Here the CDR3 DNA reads TGTGCCAGTAAACCCCCCCCGGGACTAGGGGCCTCGGATACGCAGTATTTT. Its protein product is CASKPPPGLGASDTQYF.